This T cell receptor (beta chain) came from a study of T-cell memory formation after mild COVID-19 (dated by TCRdb to the early 2020s). With respect to the entire study: TCR sequence clusters from the two donors were largely donor specific. In two donors, T-cell clones that expanded and contracted after mild COVID-19 were followed by sequencing TCRalpha and TCRbeta repertoires longitudinally. Two young, previously healthy adult volunteers made up the cohort, one male and one female. What the authors observed across the whole study: Contracting CD4+ clones were located mainly in the CM and EM memory subsets, whereas CD8+ clones were found to be enriched in EMRA. The second-wave clones that peaked on day 37 were not confirmed to be SARS-CoV-2 specific. The study covered only two mild cases, and larger cohorts including severe cases with pre-infection samples were considered necessary. Some responding clones were detected in pre-infection memory, suggesting pre-existing cross-reactive memory T cells joined the SARS-CoV-2 response. From day 15 to 85, contracting clones showed balanced CD4/CD8 phenotypes, whereas a second wave of clones that expanded from day 15 to 37 leaned towards CD4+.

The instrument was an Illumina NovaSeq 6000. cDNA libraries for TCRalpha and TCRbeta were prepared by 5'RACE using constant-segment primers, with sample barcodes and unique molecular identifiers added. Trizol reagent was used to extract RNA from every sample. Library amplification was performed in two PCR steps, and a second sample barcode and Illumina TruSeq adapters were introduced in the second step. Sequencing of the libraries was done on an Illumina NovaSeq, producing 2 x 150 bp paired-end reads. The study's own analysis went as follows. Demultiplexing of reads and collapsing into UMI-guided consensus sequences were performed with migec v1.2.7. Using mixcr v2.1.11, UMI consensuses were aligned to TRA and TRB V and J templates and then assembled into clonotypes. Clonotypes were classified as expanded or contracted when called significant by both edgeR and NoisET, with noise models trained on biological replicates. edgeR calls used a false discovery rate-adjusted p below 0.01 and a log2 fold-change threshold of 1. As an exploratory analysis of dynamics, max-normalized trajectories of the 1000 most abundant clonotypes were examined by PCA with hierarchical clustering. Each responding clone was given a CD4 or CD8 phenotype based on the CD4+ and CD8+ repertoires, which had been sequenced separately. Using fastp at Q25 and MiXCR, TCRdb reprocessed the public reads and kept productive beta chains. Rows are combined by CDR3 protein, so each entry shows the most common genes and DNA. In this record, the V and J calls reflect TCRdb's handling and not the investigators' own analysis. The sample data list tens of thousands of distinct CDR3 sequences, and approximately 16% of these were observed just once. The top ten clones comprise around two fifths of the sample.

Measured from the cysteine to the phenylalanine, the CDR3 is 15 residues long. CDR3 DNA is the only sequence kept; it has 45 bases, read in frame from the first base. CDR1 and CDR2 (SEHNR, FQNEAQ) derive from the germline V gene (reference sequence). The germline ends are 16 bases apart after V is trimmed by 5 bases and J by 6 bases. PBMCs were isolated by Ficoll-Paque density gradient centrifugation. This clonotype was seen a handful of times. Its antigen is unknown. Within one base of it there is no much larger clone, and no base qualities were kept. The TCR sequence derives from a man aged 18 to 30 who had mild COVID-19 (a few samples of this study predate the infection). The sample titles of this study are shuffled in the database, so cell type and time point are left out; the donor was told from shared clones. Here the chain combines TRBV7-9 and TRBJ2-2; the D segment could be TRBD1, given 6 matching bases. Input material: PBMCs or a T cell subset sorted from them (not recorded which). The DNA sequence follows: TGTGCCAGCAGCCACCGGGACAATGGACCCGGGGAGCTGTTTTTT. Its translation reads: CASSHRDNGPGELFF.